What follows are 18 T cell receptor beta chains derived from one specimen sequenced in a study of blood T cell repertoires in COVID-19. Here immunoSEQ multiplex PCR was the method, and the copy in TCRdb shows in-frame clones only, minus some. The sample carries 100,000 to 150,000 clones, roughly 72% recorded once. Material for sequencing was peripheral blood. The receptors originated from a man of 80 years or more with COVID-19, enrolled during active disease.

The rearrangement links TRBV28 to TRBJ2-7; D might be TRBD1 (5 bases). The CDR3 spans 15 residues. The V and J ends lost 2 bases and 3 bases respectively, with 14 bases between them. The V gene's germline CDR1 is MDHEN and CDR2 SYDVKM. The CDR3 DNA sequence: TGTGCCAGCAGTTTAGGAAGGGGATATCTCTACGAGCAGTACTTC. This encodes CASSLGRGYLYEQYF.

This sequence joins TRBV21-1 and TRBJ2-7; TRBD2 was called by the table and not checked on the DNA. TRBV21-1 is deemed a pseudogene. The CDR3 covers 16 residues. This CDR3 is CASSKDAAGNSYEQYF. In DNA form, the CDR3 reads TGTGCCAGCAGCAAAGACGCCGCGGGAAACTCCTACGAGCAGTACTTC.

This chain uses TRBV30 with TRBJ2-3, with 12 bases fitting TRBD1. The CDR3 runs to 15 residues. CDR1 is GTSNPN and CDR2 is SVGIG in the germline V gene (reference sequence). V gave up 2 bases and J gave up 7 bases; unmatched junction bases: 7. CDR3 protein: CAWSSGTGGGNTQYF. The CDR3 region has the DNA TGTGCCTGGAGTTCCGGGACAGGGGGCGGAAATACGCAGTATTTT.

The J gene is TRBJ2-4, the V gene TRBV11-2; 7 positions agree with TRBD1. The V gene end was trimmed by 5 bases and the J gene end by 7 bases; junction bases not matched to a gene: 5. The CDR3 is made up of 13 amino acids. Per germline, CDR1 SGHAT and CDR2 FQNNGV. This CDR3 is CASSLGQWNIQYF. CDR3 in DNA: TGTGCCAGCAGCCTGGGACAGTGGAACATTCAGTACTTC.

This rearrangement joins TRBV29-1 to TRBJ1-2, with 8 bases matching TRBD1. The germline V gene has CDR1 SQVTM and CDR2 ANQGSEA. V shed 3 bases and J 6 bases; nucleotides not matched to a gene: 9. The CDR3 has 14 residues. CDR3 nucleotide sequence: TGCAGCGTTGAGACCATTGGACAGGGTAATGGCTACACCTTC. This translates into CSVETIGQGNGYTF.

The table lists this clone with a few counts. V and J are TRBV6-5 and TRBJ2-7; 7 nucleotides align to TRBD2. The germline gives CDR1 MNHEY, CDR2 SVGAGI. The CDR3 sequence is 14 residues long. V lost 7 bases and J lost 4; bases outside the gene matches: 10. The CDR3 reads CASTRGGSGYEQYF. CDR3 DNA sequence: TGTGCCAGCACTCGGGGCGGGAGCGGTTACGAGCAGTACTTC.

CDR3 in amino acids: CASSSPTAEGFGEQFF. DNA for the CDR3: TGTGCCAGCAGTTCCCCCACAGCGGAGGGGTTTGGTGAGCAGTTCTTC. V is TRBV27 and J is TRBJ2-1, with D possibly being TRBD2 (6 bases). Germline CDR1 is MNHEY and CDR2 is SMNVEV (reference sequence). Trimming left V 4 bases short and J 9 bases short, with 22 bases between. The CDR3 runs to 16 residues.

The gene calls are TRBV11-2 and TRBJ1-5, with 10 bases that match TRBD1. J lost 5 bases, V lost 3 bases, and 4 bases had no gene match. Per the germline V gene, CDR1 is SGHAT and CDR2 is FQNNGV. This CDR3 region has 15 residues. The CDR3 coding sequence is TGTGCCAGCAGCTTGACAGGGGGCTATGATCAGCCCCAGCATTTT. Protein: CASSLTGGYDQPQHF.

About this clone: The junction departs from germline at one end; a sequencing error may be responsible. The rearrangement links TRBV6-5 to TRBJ2-3, with D unclear. The CDR3 is made up of 16 amino acids. The germline gives CDR1 MNHEY, CDR2 SVGAGI. As DNA, the CDR3 is TGTGCCAGCAGTAACTCACCGAAAGAGGGCACAGATACGCAGTATTTT. Translated, it gives CASSNSPKEGTDTQYF.

The chain employs TRBV28 and TRBJ2-4; 9 nucleotides line up with TRBD2. The ends lost 2 bases at V and 0 bases at J; junction bases unmatched: 5. From germline, CDR1 is MDHEN and CDR2 SYDVKM. The CDR3 is 17 amino acids. The CDR3 loop is CASSLPASGVAKNIQYF. The CDR3, as DNA: TGTGCCAGCAGTTTACCCGCTAGCGGGGTAGCCAAAAACATTCAGTACTTC.

As DNA, the CDR3 is TGTGCCAGCAGCCAGGACAGGGGCGGGCAGGAGACCCAGTACTTC. Amino acid sequence: CASSQDRGGQETQYF. The chain recombines TRBV14 with TRBJ2-5; 9 bases agree with TRBD1. V lost 3 bases to trimming and J lost 5 bases; unmatched junction nucleotides: 7. The V gene's germline CDR1 is SGHDN and CDR2 FVKESK. This CDR3 is built from 15 residues.

In nucleotides, the CDR3 is TGCGCCAGCAGCGCCCACAGGGGTCAGTCGGATAATTCACCCCTCCACTTT. Amino acids: CASSAHRGQSDNSPLHF. This chain connects TRBV4-1 to TRBJ1-6; TRBD1 aligns across 7 bases. Germline V CDR1 and CDR2: MGHRA, YSYEKL. V gave up 5 bases and J gave up 5 bases; unmatched junction bases: 12. The CDR3 is 17 amino acids.

The chain employs TRBV24-1 and TRBJ2-1; 11 bases line up with TRBD2. The germline V gene has CDR1 KGHDR and CDR2 SFDVKD. With V trimmed by 1 base and J by 8 bases, 6 bases remained unmatched. This CDR3 comprises 16 residues. DNA for the CDR3: TGTGCCACCAGTGATTTCACTAGCGGGAGTGGGGATGAGCAGTTCTTC. Residues: CATSDFTSGSGDEQFF.

The chain couples TRBV6-2 or TRBV6-3 to TRBJ2-7; 10 bases fit TRBD1. The germline CDR1 and CDR2 sequences are MNHEY and SVGEGT. With V trimmed by 4 bases and J by 0 bases, 6 bases remained unmatched. The CDR3 length is 16 residues. The CDR3 DNA sequence: TGTGCCAGCAGTTCTGACAGGGGGCCCAGCTCCTACGAGCAGTACTTC. The encoded protein is CASSSDRGPSSYEQYF.

V usage is TRBV5-1 and J usage is TRBJ1-1; D perhaps matches TRBD1 (6 bases). CDR3 length: 14 residues. Germline CDR1 is SGHRS and CDR2 is YFSETQ. The V and J ends lost 4 bases and 2 bases respectively, with 12 bases between them. CDR3 loop: CASSMDSSNTEAFF. The CDR3 nucleotides are TGCGCCAGCAGCATGGACAGCAGTAACACTGAAGCTTTCTTT. The entire variable domain, with the rest obtained from reference TRBV5-1 and TRBJ1-1, is as follows: KAGVTQTPRYLIKTRGQQVTLSCSPISGHRSVSWYQQTPGQGLQFLFEYFSETQRNKGNFPGRFSGRQFSNSRSEMNVSTLELGDSALYLCASSMDSSNTEAFFGQGTRLTVV.

The table lists this clone with a count of one. The rearrangement links TRBV12-3 or TRBV12-4 to TRBJ2-2; D is unclear. Deletions cut 3 bases from V and 1 base from J, with 3 bases between. This CDR3 spans 13 amino acids. The CDR3 region is CASSFKNTGELFF. CDR3 sequence (DNA): TGTGCCAGCAGTTTTAAGAACACCGGGGAGCTGTTTTTT.

This clone appeared a few times. The V gene is TRBV7-6, the J gene TRBJ1-1; TRBD1 is a possible D gene (5 bases). V lost 3 bases and J lost 0, with 11 bases in between. Germline values: CDR1 SGHVS, CDR2 FNYEAQ. This CDR3 spans 15 amino acids. The CDR3 region has the DNA TGTGCCAGCAGCTTCAGGGTTGGAATGAACACTGAAGCTTTCTTT. Protein product: CASSFRVGMNTEAFF.

The chain links TRBV3-1 (or the pseudogene TRBV3-2) to TRBJ2-5; D might be TRBD2 (5 bases). The germline gives CDR1 LGHDT, CDR2 YNNKEL (reference sequence). The V gene lost 4 bases and the J gene lost 4 bases, with 13 bases spanning the gap. This CDR3 contains 14 residues. This CDR3 is CASSPSTKAETQYF. Here the CDR3 DNA reads TGTGCCAGCAGCCCCTCGACTAAGGCAGAGACCCAGTACTTC.